The 20 T cell receptor beta chains presented below share a single source sample, sequenced in a study of T cells in Graves' hyperthyroidism and ophthalmopathy. It was RNA transcripts that yielded the amplified TCR beta CDR3 regions. With the HTBI primer set, the TCR CDR3 went through a first round of RT-PCR. Each CDR3 protein gets one entry after TCRdb re-called the multiplex PCR reads with MiXCR. The sample consists of 350,000 to 400,000 distinct CDR3 sequences, about 15% of them appearing once. The sequenced sample was blood. These receptors originate from a woman aged 25 to 39 with Graves' hyperthyroidism.

This clonotype was seen more than once but under ten times. V usage is TRBV19 and J usage is TRBJ1-5; D is unresolved. V was cut by 5 bases and J by 6 bases, with 11 bases left in between. CDR3 length equals 13 residues. The V gene's germline CDR1 is LNHDA and CDR2 SQIVND (reference sequence). CDR3 nucleotides: TGTGCCAGTAGTGCCAACCGCGGTCAGCCCCAGCATTTT. It specifies CASSANRGQPQHF.

This clonotype was recorded many times. The chain is built from TRBV12-3 or TRBV12-4 and TRBJ1-1; the D is unclear. V was clipped by 3 bases and J by 4 bases, with 6 bases between them. The CDR3 extends over 12 amino acids. The CDR3 here is CASSFVGTEAFF. The DNA of the CDR3 is TGTGCCAGCAGTTTTGTGGGCACTGAAGCTTTCTTT.

At least ten counts were recorded for this clonotype. The CDR3 here is CSVATGDKTQYF. The CDR3 bases are TGCAGCGTCGCGACGGGGGACAAGACCCAGTACTTC. The chain uses TRBV29-1 and TRBJ2-5; D is perhaps TRBD1 or TRBD2 (6 bases each). The CDR3 contains 12 residues. Trimming cost V 6 bases and J 6 bases, with 14 bases left between them. Germline assignment: CDR1 SQVTM and CDR2 ANQGSEA. Drawing the rest from reference TRBV29-1 and TRBJ2-5, the complete variable domain is SAVISQKPSRDICQRGTSLTIQCQVDSQVTMMFWYRQQPGQSLTLIATANQGSEATYESGFVIDKFPISRPNLTFSTLTVSNMSPEDSSIYLCSVATGDKTQYFGPGTRLLVL.

This clonotype showed up just a few times. V gene TRBV7-9 combines with J gene TRBJ2-1; TRBD2 matches at 10 bases. Trimming took 0 bases from V and 4 from J; bases not matched to a gene: 6. Germline V CDR1 and CDR2: SEHNR, FQNEAQ (reference sequence). The CDR3 covers 17 residues. CDR3 region: CASSLAVSSGGYNEQFF. The CDR3 DNA follows: TGTGCCAGCAGCTTAGCTGTATCTAGCGGGGGATACAATGAGCAGTTCTTC.

This clonotype was picked up a small number of times. The V and J genes are TRBV13 and TRBJ2-5, with D perhaps matching TRBD2 (6 bases). Germline CDR1 and CDR2: PRHDT and FYEKMQ (reference sequence). V lost 5 bases and J lost 5, with 18 bases in between. The CDR3 totals 15 residues. CDR3 nucleotide sequence: TGTGCCAGCAGCCGTGAAATCTTAGGAGGGGAGACCCAGTACTTC. Translating gives CASSREILGGETQYF.

This clonotype has a handful of counts. The chain uses TRBV7-8 and TRBJ2-1; TRBD2 agrees at 10 bases. J lost 8 bases, V lost 2 bases, and 9 bases had no gene match. The CDR3 contains 16 residues. CDR1 SGHVS and CDR2 FQNEAQ come from the germline V gene. CDR3 DNA sequence: TGTGCCAGCAGCTTAACGAGGGCTAGCGGGAGTTATGAGCAGTTCTTC. Residues: CASSLTRASGSYEQFF.

This clonotype appeared a few times. The chain uses TRBV19 and TRBJ1-1, with 8 positions matching TRBD1. V was clipped by 4 bases and J by 4 bases; unmatched bases: 5. This CDR3 has 14 residues. Germline V gene data show CDR1 as LNHDA and CDR2 as SQIVND (reference sequence). This CDR3 is CASSTQGTGTEAFF. The CDR3 nucleotides are TGTGCCAGTAGTACCCAGGGGACAGGCACTGAAGCTTTCTTT. The full variable domain, rest sourced from reference TRBV19 and TRBJ1-1, is DGGITQSPKYLFRKEGQNVTLSCEQNLNHDAMYWYRQDPGQGLRLIYYSQIVNDFQKGDIAEGYSVSREKKESFPLTVTSAQKNPTAFYLCASSTQGTGTEAFFGQGTRLTVV.

Many counts were recorded for this clonotype. The genes are TRBV12-3 or TRBV12-4 and TRBJ2-7; tentative D call: TRBD1 (5 bases). Trimming stripped 5 bases from V and 3 bases from J, with 14 bases between. The CDR3 totals 14 residues. For the CDR3, the DNA is TGTGCCAGCAGTGAAGACAGCCTCAGCTACGAGCAGTACTTC. It encodes CASSEDSLSYEQYF.

This clonotype was counted a few times. The V and J genes are TRBV4-1 and TRBJ2-1; D possibly corresponds to TRBD2 (6 bases). The germline gives CDR1 MGHRA, CDR2 YSYEKL. The CDR3 runs to 14 residues. V was shortened by 8 bases and J by 2 bases, with 13 bases between the two germline ends. CDR3 DNA sequence: TGCGCCAGCCGCCTAGCGCGAGCCTACAATGAGCAGTTCTTC. Translated: CASRLARAYNEQFF.

This chain links TRBV3-1 with TRBJ2-3; 9 bases are a match to TRBD2. Trimming cost V 5 bases and J 3 bases; bases outside gene matches: 3. The CDR3 has 14 amino acids. Germline V CDR1 and CDR2: LGHDT, YNNKEL (reference sequence). Written as DNA, the CDR3 is TGTGCCAGCAGCTCTACTAGCGGGACAGATACGCAGTATTTT. It encodes CASSSTSGTDTQYF.

This clonotype was seen at least ten times. This chain uses TRBV20-1 with TRBJ1-1, with D maybe TRBD1 (5 bases). This CDR3 has 14 amino acids. Trimming stripped 3 bases from V and 4 bases from J, with 15 bases between. The germline V gene has CDR1 DFQATT and CDR2 SNEGSKA (reference sequence). This CDR3 is CSASAGWGTTEAFF. In DNA form, the CDR3 reads TGCAGTGCTAGCGCAGGATGGGGGACCACTGAAGCTTTCTTT.

The table lists this clonotype with many counts. The chain combines TRBV7-2 with TRBJ2-7, with a weak D call TRBD1 (5 bases). Trimming removed 1 base from V and 0 bases from J, with 10 bases in between. The CDR3 totals 15 residues. Germline V gives CDR1 SGHTA, CDR2 FQGNSA. This chain's CDR3 is CASSLGTGSSYEQYF. CDR3 DNA: TGTGCCAGCAGCTTAGGAACAGGAAGCTCCTACGAGCAGTACTTC.

This chain's CDR3 is CASSLVGMRGGSNLQHF. The CDR3 bases are TGTGCCAGCAGTTTAGTGGGAATGAGGGGGGGCTCGAATTTGCAGCATTTT. The chain is built from TRBV27 and TRBJ1-5, with a possible D match to TRBD1 (6 bases). The CDR3 sequence is 17 residues long. The germline V and J ends were trimmed by 2 bases and 13 bases, with 27 bases remaining between them. The V gene's germline CDR1 is MNHEY and CDR2 SMNVEV (reference sequence).

This clonotype was counted only a few times. CDR3 loop: CASSVDAGGGVNEQFF. In DNA, the CDR3 is TGTGCCAGCAGCGTAGACGCGGGAGGCGGGGTGAATGAGCAGTTCTTC. The gene calls are TRBV9 and TRBJ2-1, with 8 bases identical to TRBD2. CDR1 SGDLS and CDR2 YYNGEE come from the germline V gene. The V and J ends lost 0 bases and 7 bases, in that order; junction bases with no gene match: 9. The CDR3 totals 16 residues.

This clonotype came up many times. The rearrangement links TRBV28 to TRBJ2-7; 7 bases fit TRBD2. The CDR3 has 13 residues. Germline lookup yields CDR1 MDHEN and CDR2 SYDVKM. With V trimmed by 6 bases and J by 3 bases, 5 bases remained unmatched. The CDR3 bases are TGTGCCAGCAGCCCTCTAGCGGACTACGAGCAGTACTTC. Residues: CASSPLADYEQYF.

The chain has TRBV19 and TRBJ2-1; D call uncertain. The V and J ends lost 7 bases and 5 bases respectively, with 15 bases between them. The CDR3 has 14 amino acids. Germline CDR1 is LNHDA and CDR2 is SQIVND (reference sequence). The CDR3 loop is CASNGRSPHNEQFF. The CDR3 bases are TGTGCCAGTAACGGGCGGAGCCCCCACAATGAGCAGTTCTTC.

The V call is TRBV20-1, the J call TRBJ2-7; the D gene is possibly TRBD1 (6 bases). The length of the CDR3 is 15 residues. CDR1 is DFQATT and CDR2 is SNEGSKA in the germline V gene (reference sequence). The V end lost 5 bases, the J end lost 3 bases, and 20 bases lay between the germline ends. The CDR3 spells CSAPGGQLVGYEQYF. CDR3 nucleotide sequence: TGCAGTGCTCCCGGAGGACAGCTTGTGGGCTACGAGCAGTACTTC.

This clonotype was recorded at least ten times. The chain combines TRBV7-8 with TRBJ2-3, with 7 bases fitting TRBD2. Germline CDR1 is SGHVS and CDR2 is FQNEAQ. V gave up 6 bases and J gave up 1 base; unmatched junction bases: 10. This CDR3 is 16 amino acids long. The CDR3 reads CASRPMGGGRTDTQYF. For the CDR3, the DNA is TGTGCCAGCAGACCGATGGGGGGGGGACGCACAGATACGCAGTATTTT.

Only a few counts were recorded for this clonotype. It may be a read error: a sequence one base away is much more abundant. The rearrangement joins TRBV10-3 to TRBJ2-1; D is unresolved. TRBJ2-7 matches the DNA end more closely, so the J call is doubtful. Germline V gene lookup returns CDR1 ENHRY and CDR2 SYGVKD. CDR3 length equals 18 residues. CDR3 sequence: CAISDSNYLTRSYNEQYF. CDR3 nucleotide sequence: TGTGCCATCAGTGATTCTAACTACCTTACTCGCTCCTACAATGAGCAGTACTTC.

This clonotype came up many times. The chain combines TRBV19 with TRBJ2-1; TRBD2 agrees at 13 bases. The CDR3 is 16 residues long. V lost 6 bases and J lost 0; bases outside the gene matches: 2. Germline V gives CDR1 LNHDA, CDR2 SQIVND (reference sequence). The CDR3 bases are TGTGCCAGTAGACGGACTAGCGGGAGCTCCTACAATGAGCAGTTCTTC. Its translation: CASRRTSGSSYNEQFF.